This T cell receptor (beta chain) was captured in a study of control samples from healthy donors and cancer patients. The assay was immunoSEQ multiplex PCR, and TCRdb's table has in-frame clones only and misses some. The sample lists 140,000 to 150,000 clones, roughly 90% occurring once. Trimming removed 1 base at V and 7 bases at J, with 17 bases between. The CDR3 is made up of 16 amino acids. Germline CDR1 and CDR2: LGHDT and YNNKEL (reference sequence). This chain links TRBV3-1 (or the pseudogene TRBV3-2) with TRBJ1-5, with D maybe TRBD1 (5 bases). The specimen was blood. The receptor was derived from a man between 25 and 39 years old in good health. For the CDR3, the DNA is TGTGCCAGCAGCCAAGGCCCGGGACTGACCGGCCAGCCCCAGCATTTT. Translating gives CASSQGPGLTGQPQHF.